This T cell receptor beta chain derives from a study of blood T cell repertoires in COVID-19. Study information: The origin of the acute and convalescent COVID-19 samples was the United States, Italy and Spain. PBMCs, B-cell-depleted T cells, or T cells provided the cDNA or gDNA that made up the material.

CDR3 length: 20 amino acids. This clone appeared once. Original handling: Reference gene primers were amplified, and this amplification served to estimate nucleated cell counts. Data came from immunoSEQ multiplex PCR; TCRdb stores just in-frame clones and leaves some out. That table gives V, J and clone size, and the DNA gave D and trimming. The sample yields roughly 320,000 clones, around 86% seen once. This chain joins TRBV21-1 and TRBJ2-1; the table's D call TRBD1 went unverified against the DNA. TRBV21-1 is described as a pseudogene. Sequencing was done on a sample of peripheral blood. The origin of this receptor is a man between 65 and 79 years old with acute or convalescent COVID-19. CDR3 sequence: CASSKGRQEDRDRGEKEQFF. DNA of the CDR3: TGTGCCAGCAGCAAAGGGCGTCAGGAGGACCGGGACAGGGGGGAAAAAGAGCAGTTCTTC.